This T cell receptor beta chain comes out of a study of blood T cell repertoires in COVID-19. Study background: Researchers got acute and convalescent COVID-19 samples from the United States, Italy and Spain. From T cells, B-cell-depleted T cells, or PBMCs came the material, which was cDNA or gDNA.

As originally analysed: Reference gene primer amplification yielded estimated nucleated cell counts. The repertoire was sequenced with immunoSEQ multiplex PCR; TCRdb's copy has only in-frame clones and lacks some. V, J and clone size were drawn from that table, and D and trimming were deduced from the DNA. This repertoire shows about 440,000 clones, around 89% found once; its top ten account for approximately 12%. Patients of the Seattle cohort, enrolled during active infection, were followed longitudinally. The length of the CDR3 is 17 residues. Germline V gene data show CDR1 as LGHDT and CDR2 as YNNKEL (reference sequence). With V trimmed by 4 bases and J by 8 bases, 16 bases remained unmatched.

The source is a woman aged 45 to 65 with COVID-19, enrolled during active disease. The chain combines TRBV3-1 (or the pseudogene TRBV3-2) with TRBJ2-1; 8 nucleotides align to TRBD2. The sequenced sample consisted of peripheral blood. This CDR3 is CASSLSGGVGVRDEQFF. The CDR3 nucleotides read TGTGCCAGCAGCCTATCGGGGGGGGTCGGAGTTCGTGATGAGCAGTTCTTC.